The entry below describes one TCR beta chain. Other DNA sequences in this specimen translate into the identical CDR3. CDR3 length equals 13 residues. The V gene's germline CDR1 is SGHNT and CDR2 YYREEE (reference sequence). Trimming removed 1 base from V and 7 bases from J, with 9 bases in between. Here immunoSEQ multiplex PCR was the method, and the copy in TCRdb shows in-frame clones only, minus some. The profile covers under 200,000 clones, with approximately 80% appearing a single time and about an eighth taken by the ten largest. The data belong to a study of blood T cell repertoires in COVID-19.

The clonotype comes from a man aged 50-60 years who had recovered from COVID-19. The material sequenced was PBMCs or T cells enriched from blood (not recorded which). The V gene is TRBV5-4, the J gene TRBJ1-3; D possibly corresponds to TRBD1 (6 bases). The CDR3 loop reads CASSLTGGNTIYF. CDR3 nucleotides: TGTGCCAGCAGCTTGACGGGGGGCAACACCATATATTTT.